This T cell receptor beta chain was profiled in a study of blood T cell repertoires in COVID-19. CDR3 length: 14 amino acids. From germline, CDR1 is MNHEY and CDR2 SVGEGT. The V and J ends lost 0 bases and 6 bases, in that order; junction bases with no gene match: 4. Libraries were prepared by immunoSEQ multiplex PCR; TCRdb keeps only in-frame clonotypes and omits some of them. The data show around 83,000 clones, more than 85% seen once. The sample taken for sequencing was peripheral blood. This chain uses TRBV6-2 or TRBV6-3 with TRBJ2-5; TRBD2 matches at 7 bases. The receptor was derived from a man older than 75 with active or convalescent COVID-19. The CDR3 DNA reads TGTGCCAGCAGTTACTCTCGGGGGGAAAAGACCCAGTACTTC. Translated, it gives CASSYSRGEKTQYF.